The 12 T cell receptor beta chains listed next were all sequenced from one sample in a study of metastatic and nonmetastatic thyroid tumors. Prior to thyroid surgery, none of the patients had received any treatment. TCRdb re-analyzed the PCR reads through MiXCR. The sample holds some 13,000 clones, 25% to 35% seen once. The specimen sequenced was tumor tissue. These receptors all stem from a female donor with papillary thyroid cancer or a benign thyroid nodule (not recorded which). Some clones in this sample may be carry-over from other donors' samples.

This clone was picked up many times. The chain is built from TRBV10-3 and TRBJ2-5; perhaps TRBD2 as D (5 bases). Germline CDR1 ENHRY, CDR2 SYGVKD. The CDR3 length is 12 residues. Trimming removed 3 bases from V and 5 bases from J, with 7 bases in between. CDR3 sequence (DNA): TGTGCCATCAGTGACTCTAGCGAGACCCAGTACTTC. Translated: CAISDSSETQYF.

There are many counts of this clone. This sequence joins TRBV20-1 and TRBJ1-2; TRBD1 is a possible D gene (5 bases). The ends were cut back, 0 bases at V and 8 bases at J, with 10 bases in the middle. The germline gives CDR1 DFQATT, CDR2 SNEGSKA (reference sequence). The CDR3 totals 12 residues. CDR3 residues: CSARDRGYGYTF. CDR3 bases: TGCAGTGCTAGAGATCGGGGCTACGGCTACACCTTC.

In its sample, this clone was seen many times. The chain employs TRBV7-9 and TRBJ2-1; TRBD1 matches at 12 bases. The CDR3 is 16 residues long. Trimming took 1 base from V and 7 from J; bases not matched to a gene: 5. CDR1 SEHNR and CDR2 FQNEAQ come from the germline V gene (reference sequence). The CDR3 sequence: CASSLGGTGGENEQFF. The CDR3 nucleotides read TGTGCCAGCAGCTTAGGGGGGACAGGGGGCGAGAATGAGCAGTTCTTC.

The sample holds many counts of this clone. This may be a read error, as it is one base from a much larger clone. The same CDR3 arises from other DNA sequences in this sample as well. The chain combines TRBV6-1 with TRBJ2-7; possible D gene TRBD1, 5 bases. This CDR3 comprises 15 residues. The V end lost 6 bases, the J end lost 3 bases, and 18 bases lay between the germline ends. CDR1 and CDR2 from the germline V gene are MNHNS and SASEGT. CDR3 nucleotides: TGTGCCAGCAGACACACAGGTGTACTCCTCTACGAGCAGTACTTC. Protein product: CASRHTGVLLYEQYF.

In its sample, this clone was seen a few times. The CDR3 DNA reads TGTGCCAGCAGTTACTCGGGCGGGAGCCTTAACAAGCAGTACTTC. This translates into CASSYSGGSLNKQYF. V and J are TRBV6-2 or TRBV6-3 and TRBJ2-7; 7 bases line up with TRBD2. This CDR3 is built from 15 residues. Germline V gene sequence: CDR1 MNHEY, CDR2 SVGEGT. V dropped 0 bases and J dropped 8; count of bases not matched to a gene: 10.

This clone was found many times. The J gene is TRBJ2-3, the V gene TRBV18; TRBD2 agrees at 14 bases. CDR3 length: 14 residues. CDR1 is KGHSH and CDR2 is LQKENI in the germline V gene. With V trimmed by 4 bases and J by 6 bases, 0 bases remained unmatched. In nucleotides, the CDR3 is TGTGCCAGCTCACGGACTAGCGGGAGGGATACGCAGTATTTT. Its translation is CASSRTSGRDTQYF.

Concerning this clone: One end of the junction does not line up with germline, which may come from a read error. This chain joins TRBV5-1 and TRBJ2-7; D not resolved. This CDR3 comprises 14 residues. Germline V gives CDR1 SGHRS, CDR2 YFSETQ. CDR3 sequence (DNA): TGCGCCAGCAGCGGACGGGTCCCGATCTACGAGCAGCACTTC. This translates into CASSGRVPIYEQHF.

This clone was seen many times. J is TRBJ1-1 and V is TRBV25-1, with D hard to call. The CDR3 is 14 amino acids. Germline loops: CDR1 MGHDK, CDR2 SYGVNS. V lost 3 bases and J 1 base, leaving 9 bases between the germline ends. CDR3 in amino acids: CASSDPGWNTEAFF. CDR3 in DNA: TGTGCCAGCAGTGACCCAGGCTGGAACACTGAAGCTTTCTTT.

This clone was seen a handful of times. The rearrangement uses TRBV6-1 and TRBJ2-5; 7 nucleotides align to TRBD2. CDR1 and CDR2 (germline): MNHNS, SASEGT. This CDR3 region has 14 residues. J lost 0 bases, V lost 6 bases, and 4 bases had no gene match. The DNA of the CDR3 is TGTGCCAGCAGCCCACTAGCGAACCAAGAGACCCAGTACTTC. The encoded protein is CASSPLANQETQYF.

Concerning this clone: This could be a read error, since a much larger clone is one nucleotide away. The chain has TRBV18 and TRBJ2-5; 7 nucleotides agree with TRBD1. CDR3 length: 16 residues. The germline gives CDR1 KGHSH, CDR2 LQKENI. The CDR3, as DNA: TGTGCCAGCTCAACCGGACAGGTCGCCTCTAAAGAGACCCAGTACTTT. Protein: CASSTGQVASKETQYF.

Points on this clone: A much larger clone sits a single nucleotide away, making a read error possible. The same CDR3 arises from other DNA sequences in this sample as well. The chain has TRBV2 and TRBJ2-5, with TRBD2 matching 9 bases. V was pared by 8 bases and J by 5 bases, with 6 bases of the junction left unmatched. This CDR3 has 13 amino acids. Germline assignment: CDR1 SNHLY and CDR2 FYNNEI. The CDR3 here is CASASGRIETQYF. The CDR3, as DNA: TGTGCCAGCGCGAGCGGGAGGATCGAGACCCAGTACTTC.

V is TRBV6-2 or TRBV6-3 and J is TRBJ2-3, with TRBD1 matching 7 bases. Germline CDR1 and CDR2: MNHEY and SVGEGT. This CDR3 is built from 14 residues. Germline trimming cut 4 bases from V and 2 bases from J; bases unmatched to any gene: 3. CDR3 sequence (DNA): TGTGCCAGCAGTTCCGGGACAGACACAGATACGCAGTATTTT. Its protein product is CASSSGTDTDTQYF.